A selection of T cell receptor beta chains follows, all from one sample in a study of blood T cells in healthy people across ages. Using its own MiXCR run on the 5' RACE reads, TCRdb lists one record per CDR3 protein. The sample yields under 950,000 distinct CDR3 sequences, about 24% seen once. The sample taken for sequencing was blood. Every receptor here comes from a man in his 70s in good health. Both conserved end residues are part of each CDR3. A D gene is named only where the DNA matches it firmly. Some rows have no size entry. The others give once, few or many, or a class for an expanded clone.

.,TRBV3-1,once,TRBJ2-3,TGTGCCAGCAGCCAAGCCATCCTTCTTCCCACAGATACGCAGTATTTT,CASSQAILLPTDTQYF
.,TRBV20-1,.,TRBJ2-3,TGCGGTGCTAGAGGGTGGCGGCCACAGGATACGCAGTATTTT,CGARGWRPQDTQYF
.,TRBV10-3,.,TRBJ1-4,TGTGCCATCAGTGAGCCAACCAGACCCGGGTCGCTCTCAGAAAAACTGTTTTTT,CAISEPTRPGSLSEKLFF
TRBD1,TRBV5-5,.,TRBJ1-6,TGTGCCAGCAGCTTTGAAACAGGGGGTAATTCACCCCTCCACTTT,CASSFETGGNSPLHF
TRBD1,TRBV10-3,few,TRBJ1-2,TGTGCCATCAGTGGGACAGGGGAAGGTCATGGCTACACCTTC,CAISGTGEGHGYTF
.,TRBV6-6,few,TRBJ1-1,TGTGCCAGCACCCCCCGAGGGGTGGGTGAAGCTTTCTTT,CASTPRGVGEAFF
.,TRBV11-2,few,TRBJ1-6,TGTGCCAGCAGCTTAGGGTTAAATTCACCCCTCCACTTT,CASSLGLNSPLHF
.,TRBV12-3/TRBV12-4,.,TRBJ2-5,TGTGCCAGCACCCCGGGACATGGCCGGCGGACCCAGTACTTC,CASTPGHGRRTQYF
.,TRBV5-6,.,TRBJ2-5,TGTGCCAGCAGCTTCGTCGGGACTGAGACCCAGTACTTC,CASSFVGTETQYF
TRBD1,TRBV6-5,.,TRBJ2-4,TGTGCCAGCAGTTCACAGGGGGAGACGGCCAAAAACATTCAGTACTTC,CASSSQGETAKNIQYF
.,TRBV29-1,few,TRBJ2-5,TGCAGCGTACGTTACAGCCAAGAGACCCAGTACTTC,CSVRYSQETQYF
.,TRBV6-5,few,TRBJ2-7,TGTGCCAGCACCCAAAGCAGGGAGCCCTACGAGCAGTACTTC,CASTQSREPYEQYF
.,TRBV11-2,.,TRBJ1-2,TGTGCCAGCAGCTTAGCCCAGGGCCCCTATGGCTACACCTTC,CASSLAQGPYGYTF
.,TRBV29-1,.,TRBJ2-5,TGCAGCGTTGAGCCAGGGGAGGAAGGGGAGACCCAGTACTTC,CSVEPGEEGETQYF
.,TRBV28,few,TRBJ1-2,TGTGCCAGCCAAGAGGGGGGCTATGGCTACACCTTC,CASQEGGYGYTF
.,TRBV5-1,few,TRBJ2-1,TGCGCCAGCAGCTTAACCCCCCCCGCTAACAATGAGCAGTTCTTC,CASSLTPPANNEQFF
.,TRBV11-2,few,TRBJ2-1,TGTGCCAGCAGCATGTTAGCTAGGGAGTTTAACAATGAGCAGTTCTTC,CASSMLAREFNNEQFF
TRBD1,TRBV11-3,.,TRBJ2-4,TGTGCCAGCAGCAAGGGGACAGCTAAGGCTAAAAACATTCAGTACTTC,CASSKGTAKAKNIQYF
TRBD2,TRBV9,few,TRBJ2-5,TGTGCCAGCAGCGTAGCGGGGGGACACCAAGAGACCCAGTACTTC,CASSVAGGHQETQYF
.,TRBV6-5,few,TRBJ2-7,TGTGCCAGCAGTACCTCCGGGACGGGGCGCTACGAGCAGTACTTC,CASSTSGTGRYEQYF
TRBD1,TRBV7-2,few,TRBJ2-7,TGTGCCAGCAGCACACAGGGACAGCTAACCTACGAGCAGTACTTC,CASSTQGQLTYEQYF
TRBD1,TRBV18,.,TRBJ2-1,TGTGCCAGCTCACCATTCAAGGACAGGGTCCTGCAGTTCTTC,CASSPFKDRVLQFF
TRBD1,TRBV7-9,.,TRBJ1-2,TGTGCCAGCAGCACGGGGACAGGGGGCGGCTATGGCTACACCTTC,CASSTGTGGGYGYTF
.,TRBV7-9,.,TRBJ1-4,TGTGCCAGCAGCTTAACACGAGTTGGTGAAAAACTGTTTTTT,CASSLTRVGEKLFF
.,TRBV6-5,few,TRBJ2-7,TGTGCCAGCACCCAGGGGTTGAGGGGACCCTACGAGCAGTACTTC,CASTQGLRGPYEQYF
.,TRBV20-1,.,TRBJ2-5,TGCAGTGGCACACGACTAGATTGGGCGAAAGAGACCCAGTACTTC,CSGTRLDWAKETQYF
TRBD2,TRBV20-1,few,TRBJ2-5,TGCAGTGCTAGACCTACCCTAGCGGGGGTTCAAGAGACCCAGTACTTC,CSARPTLAGVQETQYF
TRBD2,TRBV7-2,few,TRBJ2-1,TGTGCCAGCAGCTTAACCGGGACTACCTACAATGGGCAGTTCTTC,CASSLTGTTYNGQFF
.,TRBV6-6,few,TRBJ2-2,TGTGCCAGCAGTGGGTGGGGATTGGCCGGGGAGCTGTTTTTT,CASSGWGLAGELFF
.,TRBV4-1,.,TRBJ1-2,TGCGCCAGCAGCCAAGAGGCGGGCTACTCGGGCTATGGCTACACCTTC,CASSQEAGYSGYGYTF
.,TRBV5-1,.,TRBJ1-2,TGCGCCGGCAGCTTGGGGCAGGTCCATGGCCACACCTTC,CAGSLGQVHGHTF
TRBD2,TRBV19,.,TRBJ2-3,TGTGCCAGTACCGCTCCGGGACTAGCCTCAGATACGCAGTATTTT,CASTAPGLASDTQYF
.,TRBV7-6,.,TRBJ2-7,TGTGCCAGCAGCTTAACCCCCGCCGGCGAGCAGTACTTC,CASSLTPAGEQYF
.,TRBV7-2,once,TRBJ1-2,TGTGCCAGCAGCTTATCGGAAGGGATCTATGGCTACACCTTC,CASSLSEGIYGYTF
TRBD2,TRBV7-6,.,TRBJ2-1,TGTGCCAGCAGCTCGTTCCTAGCGGGGGGGTACAATGAGCAGTTCTTC,CASSSFLAGGYNEQFF
.,TRBV5-1,.,TRBJ1-1,TGCGCCAGCAGCTTGGGGGCGGATCGCGGAGCTTTCTTT,CASSLGADRGAFF
TRBD1,TRBV12-3/TRBV12-4,few,TRBJ2-1,TGTGCCAGCAGTCGCCGGGACAGCCAGTTCTTC,CASSRRDSQFF
.,TRBV4-1,few,TRBJ1-2,TGCGCCAGCAGCCCCCAGGGTCGGAGTGGAGGCTACACCTTC,CASSPQGRSGGYTF
.,TRBV5-1,.,TRBJ2-7,TGCGCCAGCAGCTTGTCTGGTATAGGGTCCTACGAGCAGTACTTC,CASSLSGIGSYEQYF
.,TRBV18,.,TRBJ1-4,TGTGGCAGCTCACCACTTGTTGCGTCAACTAATGAAAAACTGTTTTTT,CGSSPLVASTNEKLFF
.,TRBV3-1,.,TRBJ1-3,TGTGCCAGCAGGACTGGAAACACCATATATTTT,CASRTGNTIYF
.,TRBV4-1,.,TRBJ2-5,TGCGCCAGCAGCCTCGACCGGGACACGGGGTCGCAAGAGACCCAGTACTTC,CASSLDRDTGSQETQYF
TRBD1,TRBV10-1,.,TRBJ2-1,TGCGCCAGCAGTGTCCAGGGGGCGTTTCTCCCCCTCGGGAATGAGCAGTTCTTC,CASSVQGAFLPLGNEQFF
.,TRBV20-1,.,TRBJ1-1,TGCAGTGCGCCCGGGACAACGAACACTGAAGCTTTCTTT,CSAPGTTNTEAFF
TRBD2,TRBV19,.,TRBJ2-5,TGTGCCAGTAGTATGATGGCTAGCGGGGAGACCCAGTACTTC,CASSMMASGETQYF
TRBD2,TRBV24-1,.,TRBJ2-7,TGTGCCACCAGTGACACTAGCGAGCGGTACTTC,CATSDTSERYF
TRBD2,TRBV14,.,TRBJ2-3,TGTGCCAGCAGCCCGGTCCTAGCGGGACACCGAGGAGATACGCAGTATTTT,CASSPVLAGHRGDTQYF
.,TRBV20-1,.,TRBJ2-1,TGCAGTGCCCCTAGCCCACAGTCGAGCTCCTACAATGAGCAGTTCTTC,CSAPSPQSSSYNEQFF
.,TRBV6-6,.,TRBJ2-6,TGTGCCAGCAGTTTAGGGATGTCTGGGGCCAACGTCCTGACTTTC,CASSLGMSGANVLTF
.,TRBV4-3,.,TRBJ1-2,TGCGCCAGCAGCCAGCACTCTGGGGAGAAGGGTTACACCTTC,CASSQHSGEKGYTF
TRBD1,TRBV4-2,many,TRBJ1-1,TGTGCCAGCAGCCCCAGGACAGGGGGGACTGAAGCTTTCTTT,CASSPRTGGTEAFF
.,TRBV7-3,.,TRBJ2-1,TGTGCCAGCAGCTTAACGGCGGAGCCCTACAATGAGCAGTTCTTC,CASSLTAEPYNEQFF
TRBD2,TRBV5-1,.,TRBJ2-1,TGCGCCAGCAGCCCTGGTACTAGCGGGGGGGCCGTCTATGAGCAGTTCTTC,CASSPGTSGGAVYEQFF
TRBD2,TRBV7-3,few,TRBJ2-1,TGTGCCAGCAACTTAACGCGGGAGAATGAGCAGTTCTTC,CASNLTRENEQFF